This T cell receptor (beta chain) appears in the sequencing data of a study of PD-1 blockade in mismatch repair-deficient tumors. The assay was immunoSEQ multiplex PCR, and TCRdb's table has in-frame clones only and misses some. The sample yields 70,000 to 95,000 clones, approximately 80% seen once. The V gene lost 6 bases and the J gene lost 11 bases, with 13 bases spanning the gap. The germline V gene encodes CDR1 DFQATT and CDR2 SNEGSKA (reference sequence). CDR3 size: 10 residues. Sequenced here: peripheral blood, sampled 44 weeks after starting pembrolizumab. This clonotype was sampled from an adult with mismatch repair-deficient cancer. V gene TRBV20-1 combines with J gene TRBJ2-5, with D possibly being TRBD2 (5 bases). In DNA form, the CDR3 reads TGCAGTGCCCTAGGTGCGGGTCAGTACTTC. Amino acids: CSALGAGQYF.